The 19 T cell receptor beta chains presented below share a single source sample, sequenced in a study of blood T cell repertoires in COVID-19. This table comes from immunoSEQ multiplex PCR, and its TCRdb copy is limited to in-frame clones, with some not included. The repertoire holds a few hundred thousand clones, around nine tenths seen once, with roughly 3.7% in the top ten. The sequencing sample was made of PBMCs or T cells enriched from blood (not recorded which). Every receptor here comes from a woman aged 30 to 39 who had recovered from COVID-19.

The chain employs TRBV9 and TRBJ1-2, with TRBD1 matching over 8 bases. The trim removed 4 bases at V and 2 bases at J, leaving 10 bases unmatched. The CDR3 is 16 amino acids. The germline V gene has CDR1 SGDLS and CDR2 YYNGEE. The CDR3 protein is CASSTTRTGKNYGYTF. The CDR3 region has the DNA TGTGCCAGCAGCACAACTAGGACAGGGAAGAACTATGGCTACACCTTC.

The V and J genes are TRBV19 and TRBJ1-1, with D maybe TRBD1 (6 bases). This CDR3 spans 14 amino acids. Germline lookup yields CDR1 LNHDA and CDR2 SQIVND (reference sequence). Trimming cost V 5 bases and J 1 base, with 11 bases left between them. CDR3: CASSEDSRNTEAFF. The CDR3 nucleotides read TGTGCCAGTAGTGAGGACAGCCGGAACACTGAAGCTTTCTTT.

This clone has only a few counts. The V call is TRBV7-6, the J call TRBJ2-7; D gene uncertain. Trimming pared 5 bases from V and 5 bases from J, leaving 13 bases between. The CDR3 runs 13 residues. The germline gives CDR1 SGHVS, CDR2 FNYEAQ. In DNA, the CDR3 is TGTGCCAGCAGCGCTAGTACTTTCCACGAGCAGTACTTC. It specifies CASSASTFHEQYF. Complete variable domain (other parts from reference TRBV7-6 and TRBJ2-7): GAGVSQSPRYKVTKRGQDVALRCDPISGHVSLYWYRQALGQGPEFLTYFNYEAQQDKSGLPNDRFSAERPEGSISTLTIQRTEQRDSAMYRCASSASTFHEQYFGPGTRLTVT.

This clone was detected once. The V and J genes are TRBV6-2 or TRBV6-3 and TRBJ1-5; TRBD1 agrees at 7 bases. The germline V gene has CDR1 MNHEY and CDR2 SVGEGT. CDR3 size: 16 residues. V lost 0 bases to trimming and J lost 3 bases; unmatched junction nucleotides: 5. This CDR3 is CASSYSEGQFNQPQHF. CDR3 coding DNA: TGTGCCAGCAGTTACTCGGAGGGACAGTTCAATCAGCCCCAGCATTTT.

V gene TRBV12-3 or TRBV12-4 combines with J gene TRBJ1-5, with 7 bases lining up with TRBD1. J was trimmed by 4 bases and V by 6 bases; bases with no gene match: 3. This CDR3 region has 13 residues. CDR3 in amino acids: CASRSTGNQPQHF. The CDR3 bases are TGTGCCAGCAGATCGACAGGGAATCAGCCCCAGCATTTT.

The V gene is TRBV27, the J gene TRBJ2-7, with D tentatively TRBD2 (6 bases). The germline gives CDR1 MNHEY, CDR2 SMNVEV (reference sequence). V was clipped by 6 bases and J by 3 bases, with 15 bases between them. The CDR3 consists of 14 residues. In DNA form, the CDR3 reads TGTGCCAGCAGACCCCTAACGGGGGACTACGAGCAGTACTTC. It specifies CASRPLTGDYEQYF.

This CDR3 reads CASTGTLTYEQYF. The CDR3 bases are TGTGCCAGCACCGGGACATTAACATACGAGCAGTACTTC. The chain recombines TRBV28 with TRBJ2-7, with a weak D call TRBD1 (6 bases). This CDR3 is built from 13 residues. The V gene's germline CDR1 is MDHEN and CDR2 SYDVKM. Trimming took 7 bases from V and 4 from J, leaving 14 bases between them.

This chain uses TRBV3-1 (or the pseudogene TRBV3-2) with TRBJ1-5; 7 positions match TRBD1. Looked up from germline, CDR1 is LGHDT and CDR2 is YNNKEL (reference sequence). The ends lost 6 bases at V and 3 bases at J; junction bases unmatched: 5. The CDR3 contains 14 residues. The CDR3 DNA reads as TGTGCCAGCAGGACAGGGACCTCCAATCAGCCCCAGCATTTT. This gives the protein CASRTGTSNQPQHF.

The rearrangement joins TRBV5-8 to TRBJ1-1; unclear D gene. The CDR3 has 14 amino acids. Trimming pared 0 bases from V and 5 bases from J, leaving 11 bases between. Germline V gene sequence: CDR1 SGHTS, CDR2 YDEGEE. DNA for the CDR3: TGTGCCAGCAGCTTGGGAGGGATTAGGACTGAAGCTTTCTTT. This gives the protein CASSLGGIRTEAFF.

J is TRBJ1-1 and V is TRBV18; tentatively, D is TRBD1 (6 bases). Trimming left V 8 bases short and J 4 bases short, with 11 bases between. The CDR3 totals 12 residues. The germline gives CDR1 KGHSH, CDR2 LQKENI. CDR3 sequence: CASSPGVTEAFF. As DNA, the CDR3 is TGTGCCAGCAGTCCAGGGGTCACTGAAGCTTTCTTT.

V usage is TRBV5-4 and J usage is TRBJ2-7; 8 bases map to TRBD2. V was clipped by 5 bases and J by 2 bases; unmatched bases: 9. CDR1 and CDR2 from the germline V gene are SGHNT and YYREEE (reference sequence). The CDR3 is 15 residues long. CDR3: CASRLSGGRPYEQYF. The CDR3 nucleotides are TGTGCCAGCAGGCTCTCTGGCGGGAGGCCCTACGAGCAGTACTTC.

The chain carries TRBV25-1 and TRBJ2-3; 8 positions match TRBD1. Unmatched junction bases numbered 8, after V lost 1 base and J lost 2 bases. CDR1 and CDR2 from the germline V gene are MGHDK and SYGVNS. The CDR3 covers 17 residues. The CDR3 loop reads CASSELGRGLITDTQYF. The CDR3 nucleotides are TGTGCCAGCAGTGAATTAGGCAGGGGGCTAATCACAGATACGCAGTATTTT.

The CDR3 nucleotides are TGCGCCAGCAGTGAGAGGGTGGGACTAAAGCTCGAGCAGTACTTC. Amino acid sequence: CASSERVGLKLEQYF. The genes are TRBV10-2 and TRBJ2-7; 7 nucleotides line up with TRBD2. Trimming took 2 bases from V and 6 from J; bases not matched to a gene: 10. Germline loops: CDR1 WSHSY, CDR2 SAAADI. This CDR3 region has 15 residues.

CDR3 amino acids: CASSPPEGEGNTIYF. The CDR3 DNA reads as TGTGCCAGCTCACCACCGGAAGGGGAAGGAAACACCATATATTTT. This rearrangement joins TRBV18 to TRBJ1-3; weak D call: TRBD1 (5 bases). Germline V CDR1 and CDR2: KGHSH, LQKENI. CDR3 length: 15 amino acids. Trimming took off 0 bases at V and 4 bases at J, with 10 bases between the two ends.

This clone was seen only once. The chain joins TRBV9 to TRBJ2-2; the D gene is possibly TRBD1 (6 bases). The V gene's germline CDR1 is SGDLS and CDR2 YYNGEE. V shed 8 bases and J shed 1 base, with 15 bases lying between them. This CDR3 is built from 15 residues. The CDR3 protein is CASPKLTGNTGELFF. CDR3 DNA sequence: TGTGCCAGTCCGAAGCTGACAGGGAACACCGGGGAGCTGTTTTTT. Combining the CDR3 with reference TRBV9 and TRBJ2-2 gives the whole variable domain DSGVTQTPKHLITATGQRVTLRCSPRSGDLSVYWYQQSLDQGLQFLIQYYNGEERAKGNILERFSAQQFPDLHSELNLSSLELGDSALYFCASPKLTGNTGELFFGEGSRLTVL.

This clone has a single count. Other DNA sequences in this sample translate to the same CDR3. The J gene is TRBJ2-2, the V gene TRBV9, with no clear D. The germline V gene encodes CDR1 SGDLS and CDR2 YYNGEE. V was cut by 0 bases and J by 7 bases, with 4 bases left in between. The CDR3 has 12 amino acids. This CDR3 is CASSVERGELFF. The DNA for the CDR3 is TGTGCCAGCAGCGTAGAGCGCGGGGAGCTGTTTTTT.

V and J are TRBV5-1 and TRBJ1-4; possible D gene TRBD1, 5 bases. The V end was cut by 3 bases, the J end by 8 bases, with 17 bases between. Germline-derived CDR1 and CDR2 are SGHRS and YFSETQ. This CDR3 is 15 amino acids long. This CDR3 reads CASSSQGAEGEKLFF. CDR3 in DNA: TGCGCCAGCAGCTCCCAAGGGGCCGAAGGGGAAAAACTGTTTTTT. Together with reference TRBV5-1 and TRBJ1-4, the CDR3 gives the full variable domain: KAGVTQTPRYLIKTRGQQVTLSCSPISGHRSVSWYQQTPGQGLQFLFEYFSETQRNKGNFPGRFSGRQFSNSRSEMNVSTLELGDSALYLCASSSQGAEGEKLFFGSGTQLSVL.

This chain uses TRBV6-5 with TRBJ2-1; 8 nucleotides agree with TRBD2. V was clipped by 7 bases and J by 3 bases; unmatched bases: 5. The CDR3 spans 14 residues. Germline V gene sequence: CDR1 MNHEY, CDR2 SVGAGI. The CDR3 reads CASTLAGLYNEQFF. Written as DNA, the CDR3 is TGTGCCAGCACTCTAGCGGGTCTCTACAATGAGCAGTTCTTC.

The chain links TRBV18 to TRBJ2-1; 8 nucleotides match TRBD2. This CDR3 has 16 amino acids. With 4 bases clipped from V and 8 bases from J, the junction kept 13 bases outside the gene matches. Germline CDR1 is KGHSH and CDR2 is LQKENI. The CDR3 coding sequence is TGTGCCAGCTCACAGACCCCCGGGACTAGAGGCTATGAGCAGTTCTTC. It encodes CASSQTPGTRGYEQFF.